This record covers a single T cell receptor (beta chain). Its antigen is not yet known. Nothing much larger sits one base from this clone, and base qualities are not available. Counted from cysteine to phenylalanine, this CDR3 has 15 amino acids. The read is trimmed to its CDR3 DNA, 45 bases read in frame from base 1. For this chain, trimming is 4 bases at the V end and 0 bases at the J end, and the number of junction bases without a gene match is 3. CDR1 LGHDT and CDR2 YNNKEL were looked up in the germline V gene (reference sequence). The immunoSEQ Assay, a bias-controlled multiplex PCR, was used to amplify TCRbeta CDR3 regions from genomic DNA. On the authors' methods: The number of nucleated cells in each sample was estimated from the amplification of reference gene primers within the assay. To quantify the absolute abundance of each unique TCRbeta CDR3 rearrangement, sequence reads were collapsed and filtered. For each sample, productive Simpson clonality was calculated by taking the square root of Simpson's diversity index across productive rearrangements. TCRdb mirrors the immuneACCESS table, restricted to in-frame sequences. Some clones are absent from its copies; in checked studies, under half trace to an unresolved V gene, and the reason for the others is unknown. V, J and clone size are those of that table, while D and trimming were read from the DNA. The sample table records 26,000 or so clones; roughly 91% of these occur just once. The ten biggest clones cover approximately 15% of the sample.

This specimen comes from a study of blood T cell repertoires in COVID-19 (dated by TCRdb to 2018 to 2020). For the wider study: Samples covering the acute and convalescent phases of COVID-19 were provided by collaborators in the United States, Italy and Spain. Nearly every sample came with metadata listing a de-identified subject ID, COVID-19 status, age in years and sex. Where available, HLA class I and class II types were taken from metadata supplied by the sample provider and were not determined by assay-based typing. The repertoires were made available in a free public database intended to serve as a resource for research on the immune response to SARS-CoV-2. Samples came from the ongoing ImmuneRACE study (first 160 participants) plus 1,254 subjects from 6 global collaborators. The prospective study material was composed of cDNA or gDNA derived from T cells, B-cell-depleted T cells, or PBMCs. The dataset comprised deeply sampled blood TCRbeta repertoires from subjects exposed to, actively infected with, or recovered from COVID-19.

What the research found in general, with its limitations: How much clinical and demographic metadata was included differed by source and by participant, and the metadata was provided uncurated.

Each collaborating institution followed its own protocols to collect whole blood in K2EDTA tubes. For TCRbeta analysis, collaborator samples were shipped as frozen whole blood, as isolated PBMCs, or as DNA extracted from either sample type. The clonotype was recovered from a human donor in a cohort sampled during active COVID-19. The donor label of this sample is uncertain. The sequencing sample was made of peripheral blood. This sequence uses TRBV3-1 (or the pseudogene TRBV3-2) and TRBJ2-7; 10 junctional bases match TRBD2. The DNA sequence is as follows: TGTGCCAGCAGCCCTCTAGCGGGGGACTCCTACGAGCAGTACTTC. Its product reads: CASSPLAGDSYEQYF.